The present T cell receptor (beta chain) was sequenced within a study of control samples from healthy donors and cancer patients. Germline CDR1 MDHEN, CDR2 SYDVKM. The trim removed 5 bases at V and 2 bases at J, leaving 8 bases unmatched. The CDR3 has 16 amino acids. Some clones are missing from TCRdb's copy, which holds only in-frame ones; the method was immunoSEQ multiplex PCR. The data hold about 110,000 clones, with roughly four fifths observed a single time. The chain links TRBV28 to TRBJ1-5; 8 bases agree with TRBD1. This clonotype was sampled from a man between 18 and 29 years old in good health. Sequences were obtained from blood. The CDR3 nucleotides read TGTGCCAGCAGTACGGACAGGGTCGTCGGCAATCAGCCCCAGCATTTT. Protein product: CASSTDRVVGNQPQHF.